Sequencing of this T cell receptor (beta chain) was carried out in a study of blood T cell repertoires in COVID-19. On the study more broadly: Italy, Spain and the United States were the sources of the convalescent and acute COVID-19 samples. Nucleic acid was either cDNA or gDNA, and it came from T cells, B-cell-depleted T cells, or PBMCs.

The CDR3 contains 14 residues. V lost 2 bases, J lost 1 base, and 8 bases lay in between. Germline CDR1 is SGHNT and CDR2 is YYREEE (reference sequence). Per the study methods: Amplification with reference gene primers provided the estimates of nucleated cell counts. Some clones are missing from TCRdb's copy, which holds only in-frame ones; the method was immunoSEQ multiplex PCR. That table is the source of V, J and clone size, and D and trimming were worked out from the DNA. The top ten hold 1.6% of the sample, which has about 64,000 clones, approximately 91% seen once. Input material: peripheral blood. This TCR was recovered from a human donor in a cohort sampled during active COVID-19. This chain uses TRBV5-4 with TRBJ2-3, with a tentative D call TRBD2 (5 bases). CDR3 amino acids: CASSFGGGTDTQYF. As DNA, the CDR3 is TGTGCCAGCAGCTTTGGAGGAGGCACAGATACGCAGTATTTT. The entire variable domain, with the rest obtained from reference TRBV5-4 and TRBJ2-3, is as follows: ETGVTQSPTHLIKTRGQQVTLRCSSQSGHNTVSWYQQALGQGPQFIFQYYREEENGRGNFPPRFSGLQFPNYSSELNVNALELDDSALYLCASSFGGGTDTQYFGPGTRLTVL.